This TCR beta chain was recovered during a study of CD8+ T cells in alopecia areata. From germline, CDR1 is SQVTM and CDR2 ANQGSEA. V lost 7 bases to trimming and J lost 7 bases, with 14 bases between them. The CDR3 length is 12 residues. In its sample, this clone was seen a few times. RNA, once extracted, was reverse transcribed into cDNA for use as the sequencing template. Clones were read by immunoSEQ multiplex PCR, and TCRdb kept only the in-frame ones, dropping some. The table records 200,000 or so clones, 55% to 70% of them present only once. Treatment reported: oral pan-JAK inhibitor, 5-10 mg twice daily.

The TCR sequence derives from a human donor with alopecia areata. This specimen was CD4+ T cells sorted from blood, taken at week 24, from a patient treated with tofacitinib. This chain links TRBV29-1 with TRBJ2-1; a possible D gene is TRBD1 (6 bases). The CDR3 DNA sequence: TGCAGCGGCGACAGGTCAGGAAATGAGCAGTTCTTC. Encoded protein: CSGDRSGNEQFF.